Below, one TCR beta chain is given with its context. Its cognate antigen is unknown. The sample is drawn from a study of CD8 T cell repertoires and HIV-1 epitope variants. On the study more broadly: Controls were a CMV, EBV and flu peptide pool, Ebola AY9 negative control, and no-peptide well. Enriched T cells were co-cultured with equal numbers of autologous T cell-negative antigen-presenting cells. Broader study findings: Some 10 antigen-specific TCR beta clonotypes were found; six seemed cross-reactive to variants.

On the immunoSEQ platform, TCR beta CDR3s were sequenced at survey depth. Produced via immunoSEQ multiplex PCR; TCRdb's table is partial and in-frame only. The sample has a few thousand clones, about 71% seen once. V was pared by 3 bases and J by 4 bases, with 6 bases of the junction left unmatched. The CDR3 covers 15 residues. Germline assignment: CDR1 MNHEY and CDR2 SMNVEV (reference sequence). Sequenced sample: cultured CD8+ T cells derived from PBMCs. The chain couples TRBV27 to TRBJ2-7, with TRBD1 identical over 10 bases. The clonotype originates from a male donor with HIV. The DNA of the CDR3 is TGTGCCAGCAGTTTCGTGGGGGACAGGGGATACGAGCAGTACTTC. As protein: CASSFVGDRGYEQYF.